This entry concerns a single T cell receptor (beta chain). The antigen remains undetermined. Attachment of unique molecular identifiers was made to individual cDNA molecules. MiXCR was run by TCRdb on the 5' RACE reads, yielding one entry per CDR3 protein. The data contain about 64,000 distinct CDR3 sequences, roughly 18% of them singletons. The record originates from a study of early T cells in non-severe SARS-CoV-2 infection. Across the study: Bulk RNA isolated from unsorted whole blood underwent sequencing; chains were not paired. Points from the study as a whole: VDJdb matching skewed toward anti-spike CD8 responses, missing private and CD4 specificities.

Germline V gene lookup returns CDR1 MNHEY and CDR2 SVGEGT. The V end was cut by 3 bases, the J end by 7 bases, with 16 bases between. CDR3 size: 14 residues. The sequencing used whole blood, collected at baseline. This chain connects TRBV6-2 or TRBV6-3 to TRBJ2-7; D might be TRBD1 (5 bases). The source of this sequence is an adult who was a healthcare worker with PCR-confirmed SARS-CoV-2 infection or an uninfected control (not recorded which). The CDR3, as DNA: TGTGCCAGCAGTTATAATAGGGGATCGAAGGAGCAGTACTTC. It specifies CASSYNRGSKEQYF.